These T cell receptor beta chains were read from a single sample in a study of Graves' ophthalmopathy and Graves' hyperthyroidism. TCRdb re-derived calls from the multiplex PCR reads in MiXCR, one entry per CDR3 protein. This table holds roughly 1.1 million distinct CDR3 sequences, about 38% found once. The sample taken for sequencing was peripheral blood or thyroid tissue (not recorded which). The source of these receptors is an adult man with Graves' hyperthyroidism. Both conserved end residues are part of each CDR3. The D gene is left open where the match is weak. The size of a clone is reported for some rows only, either as once, few or many, or as a class for expanded clones.

TRBJ2-7 TRBV9 TRBD1 - TGTGCCAGCGGCGTAGGACGTGGTGGACAGGGGTCCTACGAGCAGTACTTC CASGVGRGGQGSYEQYF
TRBJ2-7 TRBV25-1 TRBD1 - TGTGCCTGCAGTGCGAAGAGGCCAGGGGGCAGGGACGAGCAGTACTTC CACSAKRPGGRDEQYF
TRBJ1-5 TRBV27 TRBD1 - TGTGCCAGCAGTTTTTTGGACAGGGTTGGCAATCAGCCCCAGCATTTT CASSFLDRVGNQPQHF
TRBJ2-7 TRBV12-3/TRBV12-4 TRBD1 many TGTGCCAGCAGTGCTTACCGGGACAGCTACGAGCAGTACTTC CASSAYRDSYEQYF
TRBJ2-7 TRBV2 - many TGTGCCAGCAGTGAGGCCCCCGGGGCCTACTACGAGCAGTACTTC CASSEAPGAYYEQYF
TRBJ2-7 TRBV29-1 - many TGCAGCGTTGACACTCGAGGTGAGCAGTACTTC CSVDTRGEQYF
TRBJ2-5 TRBV7-2 - many TGTGCCAGCAGACATACTCAAGAGACCCAGTACTTC CASRHTQETQYF
TRBJ1-2 TRBV7-8 TRBD1 few TGTGCCAGCAGCGCGAAGCGGGGACAGGGAACCCATGGCTACACCTTC CASSAKRGQGTHGYTF
TRBJ1-5 TRBV5-1 TRBD1 many TGCGCCAGCAGCTTGATGACAGGGGGACAGCCCCAGCATTTT CASSLMTGGQPQHF
TRBJ2-2 TRBV4-2 TRBD1 - TGTGCCAGCCAGGGGACAGAGAACACCGGGGAGCTGTTTTTT CASQGTENTGELFF
TRBJ1-1 TRBV30 - - TGTGCCTGGAGTCTGGGGGGTAACACTGAAGCTTTCTTT CAWSLGGNTEAFF
TRBJ1-5 TRBV29-1 - many TGCACCATAGGGGGGCCAGGGCATCAGCCCCAGCATTTT CTIGGPGHQPQHF
TRBJ1-5 TRBV7-2 - - TGTGCCAGCAGCCCACAGGTCGGTAGCAATCAGCCCCAGCATTTT CASSPQVGSNQPQHF
TRBJ1-2 TRBV29-1 TRBD1 many TGCAGCGTTGACGTCGGTGGGACAGGGACCTATGGCTACACCTTC CSVDVGGTGTYGYTF
TRBJ1-5 TRBV7-8 TRBD1 many TGTGCCAGCAGCAAGGGACAGAACCCCCATCAGCCCCAGCATTTT CASSKGQNPHQPQHF